What follows is one T cell receptor (beta chain) and its context. Clones were sequenced by immunoSEQ multiplex PCR, and TCRdb holds only the in-frame ones, with some missing. Of approximately 60,000 clones in the sample, around 94% were seen once. The data stem from a study of T cell changes during pregnancy in multiple sclerosis. The junction had 7 bases not matched to a gene; V was cut back by 5 bases and J by 1 base. The CDR3 contains 16 residues. Germline lookup yields CDR1 SGHNT and CDR2 YENEEA. The TCR comes from a female donor with multiple sclerosis, enrolled in a pregnancy study. The sample in question was CD8+ T cells from peripheral blood mononuclear cells, obtained in the third trimester of pregnancy. This sequence joins TRBV11-3 and TRBJ1-5; 8 nucleotides match TRBD1. The CDR3 loop reads CASSPVQGGSNQPQHF. The CDR3 DNA reads as TGTGCCAGCAGCCCCGTACAGGGGGGGAGCAATCAGCCCCAGCATTTT.